Detailed here is one T cell receptor (beta chain). The antigen remains unidentified. This sample stems from a study of beta chain features in type 1 diabetes. The overall study: The patients were much like the healthy donors in age, gender and cell yields. Study-level results: VDJ junctions in type 1 diabetes patients carried more deletions and fewer insertions. Patients' naive, central memory and Treg TCRB repertoires seemed closer to one another than those of healthy donors. Moderate but significant shortening of TCRB CDR3s was recorded in all four CD4+ subsets from Type 1 diabetes patients. For patients and controls alike, PCR might favor shorter templates to the same degree.

All of the isolated RNA was reverse transcribed, so expressed TCRB transcripts were sequenced. Sequenced by immunoSEQ multiplex PCR; TCRdb stores in-frame clones only, minus some. Of 600,000 to 700,000 clones listed, 12% were seen once; the top ten hold 0.095% to 0.15%. Germline assignment: CDR1 MNHEY and CDR2 SVGAGI. Trimming at V came to 5 bases and at J to 9 bases, leaving 10 bases not matched to a gene. CDR3 size: 14 residues. The rearrangement links TRBV6-5 to TRBJ2-1; 7 bases align to TRBD1. The source of this sequence is a man aged 25 to 40 with type 1 diabetes. Material for sequencing was naive CD4+ T cells from blood. CDR3 amino acids: CASSPTQGSGEQFF. The CDR3 DNA reads as TGTGCCAGCAGTCCAACACAGGGGTCCGGTGAGCAGTTCTTC.